The 18 T cell receptor beta chains listed next were all sequenced from one sample in a study of blood T cell repertoires in COVID-19. Data came from immunoSEQ multiplex PCR; TCRdb stores just in-frame clones and leaves some out. The data contain some 270,000 clones, 75% to 90% of them singletons. The source material was PBMCs or T cells enriched from blood (not recorded which). These receptors were obtained from a woman aged 25-40 years with acute COVID-19.

V usage is TRBV4-3 and J usage is TRBJ2-2; D is uncertain. Trimming left V 0 bases short and J 5 bases short, with 7 bases between. The length of the CDR3 is 14 residues. The germline CDR1 and CDR2 sequences are LGHNA and YSLEER. The CDR3 loop is CASSQDRWTGELFF. CDR3 coding DNA: TGCGCCAGCAGCCAAGATCGGTGGACCGGGGAGCTGTTTTTT.

This clone was counted a single time. The CDR3 protein is CASSVTSGYQETQYF. The CDR3 DNA reads as TGTGCCAGTAGTGTGACTAGCGGGTACCAAGAGACCCAGTACTTC. This chain links TRBV19 with TRBJ2-5; TRBD2 matches at 10 bases. The V gene's germline CDR1 is LNHDA and CDR2 SQIVND (reference sequence). Losses at the gene ends were 5 bases for V and 0 bases for J; bases not matched to a gene: 3. The CDR3 spans 15 residues.

The V gene is TRBV19, the J gene TRBJ1-1; the D is unclear. V was clipped by 3 bases and J by 6 bases, with 14 bases between them. The CDR3 runs to 14 residues. Germline CDR1 is LNHDA and CDR2 is SQIVND (reference sequence). CDR3 in amino acids: CASSIPSGVPEAFF. In DNA, the CDR3 is TGTGCCAGTAGTATTCCGTCTGGAGTTCCTGAAGCTTTCTTT.

The chain joins TRBV28 to TRBJ2-1; D unclear. This CDR3 is built from 16 residues. The germline CDR1 and CDR2 sequences are MDHEN and SYDVKM. Trimming took 5 bases from V and 0 from J, leaving 14 bases between them. For the CDR3, the DNA is TGTGCCAGCAGTCCCTGGGCTCCGAGCTCCTACAATGAGCAGTTCTTC. Translated: CASSPWAPSSYNEQFF.

V gene TRBV5-4 combines with J gene TRBJ2-7, with TRBD2 as a possible D gene (8 bases). V was clipped by 4 bases and J by 7 bases, with 21 bases between them. The CDR3 contains 15 residues. Looked up from germline, CDR1 is SGHNT and CDR2 is YYREEE (reference sequence). CDR3 sequence reads: CASSLLGLGGGEQYF. CDR3 in DNA: TGTGCCAGCAGCCTTCTGGGACTAGGGGGCGGGGAGCAGTACTTC. The whole variable domain, remainder taken from reference TRBV5-4 and TRBJ2-7, is ETGVTQSPTHLIKTRGQQVTLRCSSQSGHNTVSWYQQALGQGPQFIFQYYREEENGRGNFPPRFSGLQFPNYSSELNVNALELDDSALYLCASSLLGLGGGEQYFGPGTRLTVT.

The chain employs TRBV6-1 and TRBJ2-7, with D possibly TRBD2 on 5 matching bases. The germline gives CDR1 MNHNS, CDR2 SASEGT. This CDR3 region has 14 residues. V lost 2 bases to trimming and J lost 2 bases, with 10 bases between them. The chain's CDR3 is CASSESAGAYEQYF. The DNA of the CDR3 is TGTGCCAGCAGTGAATCGGCGGGTGCCTACGAGCAGTACTTC.

This clone was picked up one time. The V call is TRBV6-5, the J call TRBJ1-2, with D possibly TRBD1 on 6 matching bases. With 0 bases removed from V and 4 bases from J, the gap between germline ends came to 15 bases. The CDR3 consists of 16 residues. Germline-derived CDR1 and CDR2 are MNHEY and SVGAGI. The DNA for the CDR3 is TGTGCCAGCAGTTACTCCCTCCCGGAAGGGGGCTATGGCTACACCTTC. Amino acids: CASSYSLPEGGYGYTF.

The chain has TRBV20-1 and TRBJ1-5; D might be TRBD1 (5 bases). Between the trimmed V and J ends, which lost 3 bases and 3 bases, there was a span of 9 bases. CDR3 length: 13 residues. Germline CDR1 reads DFQATT; CDR2 reads SNEGSKA (reference sequence). This chain's CDR3 is CSASDSANQPQHF. The CDR3 nucleotides read TGCAGTGCTAGTGACAGCGCCAATCAGCCCCAGCATTTT.

V is TRBV7-9 and J is TRBJ2-7, with 7 nucleotides matching TRBD2. J lost 4 bases, V lost 0 bases, and 0 bases had no gene match. The germline V gene encodes CDR1 SEHNR and CDR2 FQNEAQ (reference sequence). The CDR3 length is 13 residues. The CDR3, as DNA: TGTGCCAGCAGCTTAGCGGGAGGGTACGAGCAGTACTTC. Translating gives CASSLAGGYEQYF.

This clone was recorded once. The chain joins TRBV19 to TRBJ1-3, with TRBD1 identical over 8 bases. Germline loops: CDR1 LNHDA, CDR2 SQIVND (reference sequence). This CDR3 spans 19 amino acids. V trimming: 6 bases; J trimming: 1 base; junction bases outside the gene matches: 17. CDR3 sequence: CASSLTGGTTILSGNTIYF. The CDR3 region has the DNA TGTGCCAGTAGCCTTACAGGGGGTACAACTATCTTATCTGGAAACACCATATATTTT.

Notes on this clone: Germline is not matched at one junction end, which may reflect a read error. The chain recombines TRBV27 with TRBJ2-7; a possible D gene is TRBD2 (6 bases). CDR1 is MNHEY, CDR2 SMNVEV, per germline (reference sequence). This CDR3 contains 15 residues. Here the CDR3 DNA reads TGTGCCAGCAGTTTCGGTGGACTATCCTCCTTCGAGCAGTACTTC. Protein: CASSFGGLSSFEQYF.

This clone has only one observation. The rearrangement joins TRBV28 to TRBJ1-4; D remains unclear. CDR3 length equals 13 residues. CDR1 and CDR2 (germline): MDHEN, SYDVKM. Trimming stripped 6 bases from V and 0 bases from J, with 5 bases between. The DNA for the CDR3 is TGTGCCAGCAGAGCTCCAACTAATGAAAAACTGTTTTTT. It encodes CASRAPTNEKLFF.

The chain combines TRBV11-2 with TRBJ2-7; TRBD2 is a possible D gene (5 bases). This CDR3 is built from 15 residues. In germline, CDR1 is SGHAT, CDR2 FQNNGV. V gave up 5 bases and J gave up 0 bases, with 14 bases separating them. CDR3 nucleotide sequence: TGTGCCAGCAGCCCTTTCGCGGGCCTCTCCTACGAGCAGTACTTC. Its protein is CASSPFAGLSYEQYF.

The count of this clone is one. The CDR3 sequence: CASSDDRSGANVLTF. In nucleotides, the CDR3 is TGTGCCAGCAGTGACGACAGGTCTGGGGCCAACGTCCTGACTTTC. The chain joins TRBV6-4 to TRBJ2-6; D might be TRBD1 (6 bases). The V and J ends lost 2 bases and 1 base respectively, with 6 bases between them. This CDR3 has 15 residues. Germline CDR1 MRHNA, CDR2 SNTAGT.

V usage is TRBV6-6 and J usage is TRBJ2-7, with D tentatively TRBD2 (5 bases). V was cut by 0 bases and J by 3 bases, with 12 bases left in between. CDR3 length: 15 amino acids. Germline V gene data show CDR1 as MNHNY and CDR2 as SVGAGI (reference sequence). CDR3: CASSYSTGIYYEQYF. The CDR3 DNA is TGTGCCAGCAGTTACTCGACCGGGATCTACTACGAGCAGTACTTC.

J is TRBJ2-7 and V is TRBV4-2; a weak D match, TRBD1 (6 bases). The V end lost 4 bases, the J end lost 6 bases, and 19 bases lay between the germline ends. CDR1 and CDR2 (germline): LGHNA, YNFKEQ. This CDR3 has 15 residues. The CDR3 region is CASSLGTGSPLEQYF. The CDR3, as DNA: TGTGCCAGCAGCCTCGGTACAGGGTCCCCCCTCGAGCAGTACTTC.

The chain is built from TRBV10-3 and TRBJ2-2, with 12 bases aligning to TRBD2. Trimming removed 10 bases from V and 1 base from J; junction bases left unmatched: 13. Germline assignment: CDR1 ENHRY and CDR2 SYGVKD. CDR3 length: 18 residues. The CDR3 DNA follows: TGTGCCAGCCAGAGACTAGCGGGAGAACGAGGGAACACCGGGGAGCTGTTTTTT. Its protein product is CASQRLAGERGNTGELFF.

Concerning this clone itself: The junction shows a germline mismatch at one end, possibly a read error. V and J are TRBV19 and TRBJ2-5; D perhaps matches TRBD2 (6 bases). Germline V gives CDR1 LNHDA, CDR2 SQIVND (reference sequence). CDR3 size: 20 residues. CDR3 nucleotide sequence: TGTGCCAGTAGTATAGCGGGAGCGTATAATGTAAAAAAAATTGGAGAGCCCCAGTACTTC. Protein sequence: CASSIAGAYNVKKIGEPQYF. Based on the CDR3 plus reference TRBV19 and TRBJ2-5, the full variable domain is DGGITQSPKYLFRKEGQNVTLSCEQNLNHDAMYWYRQDPGQGLRLIYYSQIVNDFQKGDIAEGYSVSREKKESFPLTVTSAQKNPTAFYLCASSIAGAYNVKKIGEPQYFGPGTRLLVL.